The T cell receptor (beta chain) described here comes from a study of human T cells and chemical hapten exposure. On the study more broadly: Across the whole study, which lasted approximately 5.5 months, patients were given diphenylcyclopropenone on the scalp once a week. Patch tests applied 0.01% DPC to the upper back, read at 6 days.

Overall study results and limits: Because they had alopecia, donors may respond immunologically unlike healthy people.

There are 13 residues in the CDR3. Trimming cost V 5 bases and J 1 base, with 8 bases left between them. From germline, CDR1 is SGHTA and CDR2 FQGNSA. This clonotype was seen a handful of times. Its target is not known. TCRdb re-called the RACE reads with MiXCR, one entry per CDR3 protein. This sample has about 52,000 distinct CDR3 sequences, with more than 9% found just once. The time point: pre-sensitization, week 0. Documented treatment: therapeutic diphenylcyclopropenone sensitization with weekly scalp DPC. From whole blood left unfractionated, total RNA was extracted. Donors, patients with alopecia ranging from 18 to 70 years old and judged suitable for DPC, provided samples.

The source material was whole blood, sampled in connection with sensitization to the hapten diphenylcyclopropenone (DPC). The sequence was collected from a woman between 25 and 40 years old with alopecia areata. Some clones in this sample may be carry-over from other donors' samples. V gene TRBV7-2 combines with J gene TRBJ2-5, with D possibly matching TRBD2 (6 bases). The CDR3 nucleotides read TGTGCCAGCAGCCGGGGGTTCCAAGAGACCCAGTACTTC. Protein sequence: CASSRGFQETQYF.